The sequence of this TCR beta chain was determined in a study of cytomegalovirus exposure and HLA in healthy donors. Background on the study: A preliminary data release comprised tens of millions of unique TCRs obtained from HLA-typed donors.

V was clipped by 7 bases and J by 5 bases; unmatched bases: 9. Germline assignment: CDR1 SEHNR and CDR2 FQNEAQ (reference sequence). The CDR3 consists of 14 residues. The PCR ran on 60 Vbeta and 13 Jbeta primers. Repertoires were generated with immunoSEQ multiplex PCR, while TCRdb's copy carries only in-frame clones and drops some. In the table there are some 150,000 clones, approximately 82% of which are singletons. A word on this clone: Its antigen remains unidentified.

Regarding the study as a whole: In a later analysis, at a false discovery rate of 0.05, roughly 17,000 TCR beta sequences were associated with HLA alleles. In a later analysis, common viral pathogens appeared linked to several of the most significant clusters.

Sequencing was carried out using PBMCs. The gene calls are TRBV7-9 and TRBJ2-3, with 7 bases aligning to TRBD2. This receptor was obtained from a woman in her 50s in good health and CMV-seropositive. The DNA for the CDR3 is TGTGCCAGCATCTTGGGGGGGAGGGAAGATACGCAGTATTTT. This sequence encodes CASILGGREDTQYF.